One TCR beta chain is described in this entry. This sample was taken from a study of blood T cell repertoires in COVID-19. Only in-frame clones appear in the TCRdb table, and some are missing; sequencing was by immunoSEQ multiplex PCR. Among 250,000 to 350,000 clones, roughly 84% were seen once, and the ten largest hold about 1.6%. Germline V CDR1 and CDR2: GTSNPN, SVGIG (reference sequence). The CDR3 runs to 16 residues. V lost 3 bases to trimming and J lost 2 bases; unmatched junction nucleotides: 8. Sequenced input: peripheral blood. The V gene is TRBV30, the J gene TRBJ1-1, with 11 bases aligning to TRBD1. The source is a human donor with COVID-19, enrolled during active disease. The donor label of this sample is uncertain. The CDR3 DNA reads as TGTGCCTGGAGCCACAGGACAGGGGGCTACAACACTGAAGCTTTCTTT. Its protein is CAWSHRTGGYNTEAFF.